This T cell receptor (beta chain) was captured by sequencing in a study of blood T cell repertoires in COVID-19. Profiling relied on immunoSEQ multiplex PCR, and the TCRdb table lists in-frame clones only, not all of them. The sample has 150,000 to 200,000 clones, 65% to 85% seen once. The CDR3 runs 13 residues. V lost 0 bases to trimming and J lost 10 bases, with 12 bases between them. Germline-derived CDR1 and CDR2 are LNHNV and YYDKDF (reference sequence). The chain recombines TRBV15 with TRBJ1-1; D is unresolved. The sequencing input was peripheral blood. The sequence derives from a man aged 60-69 years with active or convalescent COVID-19. CDR3 bases: TGTGCCACCAGCAGAGATCGGGGTTTTGCAGCTTTCTTT. This gives the protein CATSRDRGFAAFF.